This T cell receptor (beta chain) comes out of a study of early T cells in non-severe SARS-CoV-2 infection. Background on the study: From unsorted whole blood, bulk RNA was sequenced, and the chains remained unpaired.

There are 15 residues in the CDR3. From germline, CDR1 is MNHEY and CDR2 SVGAGI. Trimming pared 6 bases from V and 3 bases from J, leaving 15 bases between. The library protocol tagged individual cDNA molecules with unique molecular identifiers. TCRdb reprocessed the 5' RACE reads via MiXCR and lists one record per CDR3 protein. The sample has about 97,000 distinct CDR3 sequences; around 13% are singletons. Study-wide findings and caveats: VDJdb-based matching was biased toward anti-spike CD8 responses and missed private and CD4 specificities.

This clonotype has a count of ten or more. Its specificity is unknown. The sequence came from an adult who was a healthcare worker with PCR-confirmed SARS-CoV-2 infection or an uninfected control (not recorded which). The chain uses TRBV6-5 and TRBJ1-3; no clear D gene. The sequenced sample consisted of whole blood. The CDR3 DNA sequence: TGTGCCAGCAGCCCTAGTTTTAAGAATGGAAACACCATATATTTT. Its translation is CASSPSFKNGNTIYF.